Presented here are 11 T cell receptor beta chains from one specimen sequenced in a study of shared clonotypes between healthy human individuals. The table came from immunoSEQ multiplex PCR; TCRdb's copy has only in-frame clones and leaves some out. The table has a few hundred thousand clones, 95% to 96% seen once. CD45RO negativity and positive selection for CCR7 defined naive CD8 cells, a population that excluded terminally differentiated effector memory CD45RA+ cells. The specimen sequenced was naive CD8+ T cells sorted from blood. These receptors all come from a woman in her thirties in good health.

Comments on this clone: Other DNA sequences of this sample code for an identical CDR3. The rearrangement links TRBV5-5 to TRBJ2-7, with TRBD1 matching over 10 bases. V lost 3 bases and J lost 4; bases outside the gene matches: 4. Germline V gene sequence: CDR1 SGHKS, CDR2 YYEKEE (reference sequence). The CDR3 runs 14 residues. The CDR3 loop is CASSWDRGPYEQYF. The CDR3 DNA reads TGTGCCAGCAGCTGGGACAGGGGACCGTACGAGCAGTACTTC.

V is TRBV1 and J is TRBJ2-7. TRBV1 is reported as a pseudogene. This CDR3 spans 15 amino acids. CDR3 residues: CTSSQGDTGPYEQYF. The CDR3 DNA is TGCACCAGCAGCCAAGGCGACACGGGTCCCTACGAGCAGTACTTC.

CDR3 in amino acids: CASSSAWTGSWETQYF. CDR3 sequence (DNA): TGTGCCAGCAGCTCGGCTTGGACAGGGTCATGGGAGACCCAGTACTTC. The rearrangement uses TRBV7-9 and TRBJ2-5; 8 nucleotides agree with TRBD1. Germline-derived CDR1 and CDR2 are SEHNR and FQNEAQ (reference sequence). The V gene end was trimmed by 4 bases and the J gene end by 5 bases; junction bases not matched to a gene: 12. The CDR3 has 16 amino acids.

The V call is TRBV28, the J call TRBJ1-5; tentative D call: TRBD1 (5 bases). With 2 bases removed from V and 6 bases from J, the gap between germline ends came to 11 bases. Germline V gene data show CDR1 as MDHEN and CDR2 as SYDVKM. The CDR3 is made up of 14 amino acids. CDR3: CASSLSSGTQPQHF. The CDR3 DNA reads TGTGCCAGCAGTTTAAGTTCGGGGACTCAGCCCCAGCATTTT.

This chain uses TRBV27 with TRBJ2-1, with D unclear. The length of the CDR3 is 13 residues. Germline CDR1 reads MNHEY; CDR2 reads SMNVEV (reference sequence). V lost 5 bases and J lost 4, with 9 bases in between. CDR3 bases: TGTGCCAGCAGTCTACGCCCATACAATGAGCAGTTCTTC. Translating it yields CASSLRPYNEQFF.

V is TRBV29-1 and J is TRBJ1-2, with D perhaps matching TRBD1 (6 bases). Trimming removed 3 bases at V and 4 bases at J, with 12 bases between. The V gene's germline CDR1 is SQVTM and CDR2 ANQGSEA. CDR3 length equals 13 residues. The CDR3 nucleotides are TGCAGCGTTGACAAGGGGGACGTCTATGGCTACACCTTC. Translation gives CSVDKGDVYGYTF. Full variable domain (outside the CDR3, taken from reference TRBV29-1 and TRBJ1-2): SAVISQKPSRDICQRGTSLTIQCQVDSQVTMMFWYRQQPGQSLTLIATANQGSEATYESGFVIDKFPISRPNLTFSTLTVSNMSPEDSSIYLCSVDKGDVYGYTFGSGTRLTVV.

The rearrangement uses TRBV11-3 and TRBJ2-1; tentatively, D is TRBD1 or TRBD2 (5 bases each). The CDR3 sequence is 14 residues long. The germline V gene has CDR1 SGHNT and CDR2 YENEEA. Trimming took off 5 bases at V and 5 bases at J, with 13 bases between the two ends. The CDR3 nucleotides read TGTGCCAGCAGCGTCAGGGACGGCAACAATGAGCAGTTCTTC. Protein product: CASSVRDGNNEQFF.

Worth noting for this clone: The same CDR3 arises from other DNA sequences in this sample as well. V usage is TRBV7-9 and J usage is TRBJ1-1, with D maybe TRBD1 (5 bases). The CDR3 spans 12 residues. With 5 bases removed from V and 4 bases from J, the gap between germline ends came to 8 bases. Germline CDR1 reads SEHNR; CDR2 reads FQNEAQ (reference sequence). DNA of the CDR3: TGTGCCAGCAGCCCCCAGGGCACTGAAGCTTTCTTT. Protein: CASSPQGTEAFF.

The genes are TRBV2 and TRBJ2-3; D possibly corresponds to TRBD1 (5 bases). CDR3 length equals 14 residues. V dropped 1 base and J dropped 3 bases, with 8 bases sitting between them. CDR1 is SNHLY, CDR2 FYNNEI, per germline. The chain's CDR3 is CASSEERTTDTQYF. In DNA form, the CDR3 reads TGTGCCAGCAGTGAAGAAAGGACAACAGATACGCAGTATTTT.

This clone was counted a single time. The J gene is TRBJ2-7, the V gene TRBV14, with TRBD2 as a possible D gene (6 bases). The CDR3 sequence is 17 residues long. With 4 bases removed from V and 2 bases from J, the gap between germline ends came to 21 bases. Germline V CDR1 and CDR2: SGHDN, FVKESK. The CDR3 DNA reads TGTGCCAGCAGCCCTCTCGCGGGAATAAGGGGCGCCTACGAGCAGTACTTC. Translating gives CASSPLAGIRGAYEQYF.

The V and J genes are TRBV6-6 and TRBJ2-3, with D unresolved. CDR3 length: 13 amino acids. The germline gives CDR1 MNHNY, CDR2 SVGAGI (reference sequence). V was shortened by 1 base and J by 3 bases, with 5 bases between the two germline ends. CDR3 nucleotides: TGTGCCAGCAGTTACTATCGGACAGATACGCAGTATTTT. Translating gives CASSYYRTDTQYF.